This TCR beta chain was identified in a study of identical twins. Study-wide points: For out-of-frame alpha sequences shared by twins, low generation probability was in excess. Memory repertoires showed no such pattern, whereas abundant cord blood beta clonotypes carried fewer insertions.

As to this clonotype: No antigen is known for it. With a much larger clone just one base away, this may be a read error.

TCRdb called the 5' RACE reads again in MiXCR, with one record for every CDR3 protein. The data show approximately 590,000 distinct CDR3 sequences, 9% to 10% seen once. This sample also belongs to another study, concerning yellow fever vaccine responses in identical twins.

This sequence originates from a woman between 18 and 29 years old in good health. Sequencing was carried out using PBMCs.

The CDR3 DNA follows: TGCAGTGCTAGCTCCGGGACAGGTACCTACGAGCAGCACTTC. Encoded protein: CSASSGTGTYEQHF. The chain couples TRBV20-1 to TRBJ2-7; 8 nucleotides agree with TRBD1. Germline values: CDR1 DFQATT, CDR2 SNEGSKA (reference sequence). This CDR3 region has 14 residues.